These 15 T cell receptor beta chains came from one sample sequenced in a study of liver allograft versus peripheral blood T cells. Study-wide background: T cell receptor repertoires in transplanted livers were compared with those in recipients' peripheral blood.

TCRdb reprocessed the reads with MiXCR, giving one entry per CDR3 protein. This sample carries some 7,000 distinct CDR3 sequences, approximately 15% of them seen once, and the ten largest clones take 6% to 9%. The receptors shown here come from a human patient who had a liver transplant. Some T cells may arise from the graft donor.

This clonotype is labeled medium-sized. This sequence joins TRBV6-5 and TRBJ1-1; D may be TRBD1 (5 bases). This CDR3 is 16 amino acids long. V gave up 4 bases and J gave up 3 bases, with 18 bases separating them. Germline lookup yields CDR1 MNHEY and CDR2 SVGAGI. The CDR3 reads CASSSSGFFTYTEAFF. CDR3 nucleotides: TGTGCCAGCAGTTCATCAGGGTTCTTTACTTACACTGAAGCTTTCTTT.

Sample share makes this clonotype medium-sized. The chain employs TRBV18 and TRBJ2-7; tentative D call: TRBD2 (5 bases). The germline V gene has CDR1 KGHSH and CDR2 LQKENI. The CDR3 length is 13 residues. With 3 bases removed from V and 3 bases from J, the gap between germline ends came to 9 bases. CDR3 coding DNA: TGTGCCAGCTCACCCGGGGTATACTACGAGCAGTACTTC. This gives the protein CASSPGVYYEQYF.

This clonotype was found a few times. This chain joins TRBV7-9 and TRBJ2-1; D remains unclear. The CDR3 has 15 residues. Germline CDR1 is SEHNR and CDR2 is FQNEAQ (reference sequence). The V and J ends lost 1 base and 3 bases respectively, with 10 bases between them. The CDR3 DNA reads as TGTGCCAGCAGCTTAGTATCGGGCCACTACAATGAGCAGTTCTTC. This gives the protein CASSLVSGHYNEQFF.

This clonotype was seen a handful of times. The chain has TRBV6-2 or TRBV6-3 and TRBJ2-7, with TRBD2 matching over 8 bases. V shed 7 bases and J 3 bases; nucleotides not matched to a gene: 8. The CDR3 length is 14 residues. The germline V gene encodes CDR1 MNHEY and CDR2 SVGEGT. This chain's CDR3 is CASNRGGSNYEQYF. In nucleotides, the CDR3 is TGTGCCAGCAACCGGGGGGGTTCCAACTACGAGCAGTACTTC.

This clonotype is judged medium-sized (0.01 to 0.1%). The rearrangement joins TRBV6-5 to TRBJ1-5; no reliable D call. The CDR3 consists of 15 residues. V was pared by 3 bases and J by 6 bases, with 15 bases between. Germline V gene sequence: CDR1 MNHEY, CDR2 SVGAGI. DNA of the CDR3: TGTGCCAGCAGTTATTCGGAGGGAAGAGGTCAGCCCCAGCATTTT. It codes for CASSYSEGRGQPQHF.

This clonotype is medium-sized in the sample. The chain employs TRBV6-5 and TRBJ1-3; D gene ambiguous. The CDR3 has 16 amino acids. The germline gives CDR1 MNHEY, CDR2 SVGAGI. V gave up 5 bases and J gave up 0 bases, with 14 bases separating them. In nucleotides, the CDR3 is TGTGCCAGCAGTGCTTTACACTCGAGCTCTGGAAACACCATATATTTT. Encoded protein: CASSALHSSSGNTIYF.

This clonotype rates as medium-sized. The chain is built from TRBV6-2 or TRBV6-3 and TRBJ2-2, with D maybe TRBD2 (5 bases). V was cut by 2 bases and J by 7 bases, with 5 bases left in between. CDR1 is MNHEY, CDR2 SVGEGT, per germline. This CDR3 is built from 12 residues. The CDR3 loop reads CASSYRGGELFF. For the CDR3, the DNA is TGTGCCAGCAGTTACCGGGGCGGGGAGCTGTTTTTT.

This clonotype is medium-sized within its sample. V and J are TRBV6-5 and TRBJ1-6; 7 bases fit TRBD1. CDR3 size: 17 residues. Germline CDR1 reads MNHEY; CDR2 reads SVGAGI. Germline trimming cut 10 bases from V and 0 bases from J; bases unmatched to any gene: 12. The CDR3 DNA is TGTGCCACCTCAGGGACAGCCTATAGCTCCTATAATTCACCCCTCCACTTT. Translating it yields CATSGTAYSSYNSPLHF.

Sample share makes this clonotype medium-sized. DNA of the CDR3: TGCAGCGTGGGACAGGGGAGGGGTGGCTACACCTTC. It specifies CSVGQGRGGYTF. V is TRBV29-1 and J is TRBJ1-2, with 10 bases aligning to TRBD1. This CDR3 region has 12 residues. Germline V CDR1 and CDR2: SQVTM, ANQGSEA. The J segment lost 7 bases and the V segment lost 6 bases, leaving 5 bases of the junction unmatched.

The chain has TRBV10-1 and TRBJ2-3, with 9 bases that match TRBD2. The J segment lost 4 bases and the V segment lost 7 bases, leaving 9 bases of the junction unmatched. CDR1 and CDR2 from the germline V gene are WNHNN and SYGVQD (reference sequence). The CDR3 is made up of 15 amino acids. The CDR3 loop is CASIPGTSRADTQYF. In DNA form, the CDR3 reads TGCGCCAGCATTCCCGGGACTAGCAGGGCAGATACGCAGTATTTT.

In its sample, this clonotype ranks as medium-sized. This chain uses TRBV10-3 with TRBJ1-3; weak D call: TRBD1 (5 bases). The length of the CDR3 is 13 residues. The germline V gene has CDR1 ENHRY and CDR2 SYGVKD. Trimming removed 3 bases from V and 4 bases from J, with 7 bases in between. This CDR3 reads CAISEEGGNTIYF. The CDR3 DNA is TGTGCCATCAGTGAAGAGGGGGGAAACACCATATATTTT.

This clonotype was seen ten or more times. The chain couples TRBV7-2 to TRBJ1-5; D unclear. The CDR3 is 14 amino acids. Germline CDR1 SGHTA, CDR2 FQGNSA. Trimming shortened V by 0 bases and J by 5 bases, and 8 bases separated the two germline ends. In nucleotides, the CDR3 is TGTGCCAGCAGCTTAGCGCTGGGGTATCAGCCCCAGCATTTT. It encodes CASSLALGYQPQHF.

This clonotype has more than one count but fewer than ten. The chain links TRBV6-2 or TRBV6-3 to TRBJ1-1; no clear D. Germline CDR1 MNHEY, CDR2 SVGEGT. The length of the CDR3 is 14 residues. Trimming cost V 4 bases and J 4 bases, with 13 bases left between them. The CDR3 DNA is TGTGCCAGCAGTTCCCAGCCGGGAGGCACTGAAGCTTTCTTT. This gives the protein CASSSQPGGTEAFF.

This rearrangement joins TRBV19 to TRBJ1-1; D is possibly TRBD1 (5 bases). Looked up from germline, CDR1 is LNHDA and CDR2 is SQIVND (reference sequence). V was pared by 4 bases and J by 2 bases, with 11 bases between. The CDR3 runs to 14 residues. CDR3 bases: TGTGCCAGTAGTACCCGAGGGGCTAACACTGAAGCTTTCTTT. This codes for CASSTRGANTEAFF.

This clonotype was seen repeatedly, ten times or more. The chain uses TRBV20-1 and TRBJ2-7; maybe TRBD1 (7 bases). The CDR3 spans 13 residues. Germline V gene sequence: CDR1 DFQATT, CDR2 SNEGSKA (reference sequence). The V end lost 5 bases, the J end lost 4 bases, and 15 bases lay between the germline ends. CDR3 residues: CSASPGGWYEQYF. The CDR3 DNA is TGCAGTGCTTCACCAGGGGGGTGGTACGAGCAGTACTTC.